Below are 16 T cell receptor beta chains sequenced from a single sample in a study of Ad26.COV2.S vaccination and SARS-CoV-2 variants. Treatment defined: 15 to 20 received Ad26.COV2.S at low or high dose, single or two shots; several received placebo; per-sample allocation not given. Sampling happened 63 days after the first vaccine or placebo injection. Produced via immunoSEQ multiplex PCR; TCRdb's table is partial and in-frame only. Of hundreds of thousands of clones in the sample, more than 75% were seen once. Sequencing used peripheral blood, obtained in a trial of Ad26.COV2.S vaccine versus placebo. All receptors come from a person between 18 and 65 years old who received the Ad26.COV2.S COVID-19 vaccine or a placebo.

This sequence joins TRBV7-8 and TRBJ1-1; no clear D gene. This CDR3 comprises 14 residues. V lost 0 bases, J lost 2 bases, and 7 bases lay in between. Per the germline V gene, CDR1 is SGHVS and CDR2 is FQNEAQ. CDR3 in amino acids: CASSLAVGNTEAFF. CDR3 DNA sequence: TGTGCCAGCAGCTTAGCCGTGGGTAACACTGAAGCTTTCTTT.

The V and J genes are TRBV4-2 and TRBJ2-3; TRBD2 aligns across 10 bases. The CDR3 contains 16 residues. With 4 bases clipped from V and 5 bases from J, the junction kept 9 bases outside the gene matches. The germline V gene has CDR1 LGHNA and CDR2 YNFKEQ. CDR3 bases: TGTGCCAGCAGCCTGAGGCTAGCGGGGGAAGTAGATACGCAGTATTTT. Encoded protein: CASSLRLAGEVDTQYF.

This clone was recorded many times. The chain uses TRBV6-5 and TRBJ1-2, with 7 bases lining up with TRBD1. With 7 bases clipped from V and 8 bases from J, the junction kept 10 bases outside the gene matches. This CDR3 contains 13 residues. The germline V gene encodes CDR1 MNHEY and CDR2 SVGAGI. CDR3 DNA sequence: TGTGCCAGCACTCTGGCCCAGGGGGGCGGCTACACCTTC. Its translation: CASTLAQGGGYTF.

CDR3 amino acids: CASSIVGRESPLHF. The DNA of the CDR3 is TGTGCCAGTAGTATAGTCGGCAGGGAATCACCCCTCCACTTT. J is TRBJ1-6 and V is TRBV19; TRBD1 is a possible D gene (5 bases). The germline V gene encodes CDR1 LNHDA and CDR2 SQIVND (reference sequence). This CDR3 is built from 14 residues. V lost 1 base, J lost 10 bases, and 11 bases lay in between.

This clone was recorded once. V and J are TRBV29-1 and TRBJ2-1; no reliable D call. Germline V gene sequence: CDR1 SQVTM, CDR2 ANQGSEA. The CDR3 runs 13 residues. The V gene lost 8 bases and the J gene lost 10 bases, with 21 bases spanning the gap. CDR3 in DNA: TGCAGCTCTACCGGGTCCCTACTCGGCGAGCAGTTCTTC. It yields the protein CSSTGSLLGEQFF.

In nucleotides, the CDR3 is TGTGCCAGCAGCCAAGGCAGCGTCACCGGGGAGCTGTTTTTT. This encodes CASSQGSVTGELFF. The chain is built from TRBV3-1 (or the pseudogene TRBV3-2) and TRBJ2-2; D gene unclear. CDR3 size: 14 residues. The V end lost 1 base, the J end lost 4 bases, and 7 bases lay between the germline ends. Germline lookup yields CDR1 LGHDT and CDR2 YNNKEL (reference sequence).

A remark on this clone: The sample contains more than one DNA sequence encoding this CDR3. CDR3 DNA: TGCAGTGCTAGGAGAAATGAGCAGTTCTTC. This encodes CSARRNEQFF. The genes are TRBV20-1 and TRBJ2-1; D not certain. V was pared by 3 bases and J by 7 bases, with 4 bases between. CDR1 is DFQATT and CDR2 is SNEGSKA in the germline V gene (reference sequence). The CDR3 has 10 amino acids.

This chain's CDR3 is CAWSVRGEVGHLHF. CDR3 DNA sequence: TGTGCCTGGAGTGTACGCGGGGAGGTAGGACACCTCCACTTT. The V call is TRBV30, the J call TRBJ1-6, with TRBD1 as a possible D gene (5 bases). V was pared by 0 bases and J by 15 bases, with 18 bases between. CDR1 and CDR2 (germline): GTSNPN, SVGIG (reference sequence). The CDR3 extends over 14 amino acids.

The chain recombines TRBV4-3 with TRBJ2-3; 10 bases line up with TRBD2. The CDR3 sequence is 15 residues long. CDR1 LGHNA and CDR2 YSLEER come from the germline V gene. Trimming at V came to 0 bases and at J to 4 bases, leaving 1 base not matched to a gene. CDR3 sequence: CASSQDTSGADTQYF. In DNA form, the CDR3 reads TGCGCCAGCAGCCAAGATACTAGCGGGGCAGATACGCAGTATTTT.

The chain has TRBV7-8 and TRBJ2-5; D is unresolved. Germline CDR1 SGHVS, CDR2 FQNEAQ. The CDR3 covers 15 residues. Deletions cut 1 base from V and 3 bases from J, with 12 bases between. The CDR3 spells CASSLESGRKETQYF. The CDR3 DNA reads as TGTGCCAGCAGCTTAGAGAGTGGTAGGAAAGAGACCCAGTACTTC. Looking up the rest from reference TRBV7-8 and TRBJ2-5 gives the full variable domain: GAGVSQSPRYKVAKRGQDVALRCDPISGHVSLFWYQQALGQGPEFLTYFQNEAQLDKSGLPSDRFFAERPEGSVSTLKIQRTQQEDSAVYLCASSLESGRKETQYFGPGTRLLVL.

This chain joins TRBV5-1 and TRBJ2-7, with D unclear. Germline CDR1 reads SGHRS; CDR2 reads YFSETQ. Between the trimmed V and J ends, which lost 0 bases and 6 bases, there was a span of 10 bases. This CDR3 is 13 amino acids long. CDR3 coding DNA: TGCGCCAGCAGCTTGGGCGCCATCATCGAGCAGTACTTC. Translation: CASSLGAIIEQYF.

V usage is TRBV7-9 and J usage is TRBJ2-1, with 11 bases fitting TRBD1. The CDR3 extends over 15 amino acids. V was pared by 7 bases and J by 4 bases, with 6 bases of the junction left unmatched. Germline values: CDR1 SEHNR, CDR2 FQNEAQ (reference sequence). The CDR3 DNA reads TGTGCCAGCACCCAGGGGACAGGGGGTTACAATGAGCAGTTCTTC. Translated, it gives CASTQGTGGYNEQFF.

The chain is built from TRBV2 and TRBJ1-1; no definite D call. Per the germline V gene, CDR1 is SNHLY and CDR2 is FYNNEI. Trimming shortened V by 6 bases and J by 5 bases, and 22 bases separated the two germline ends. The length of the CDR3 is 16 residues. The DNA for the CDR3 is TGTGCCAGCAGGGAACCGAATGTTGGGCCATCGACTGAAGCTTTCTTT. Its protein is CASREPNVGPSTEAFF.

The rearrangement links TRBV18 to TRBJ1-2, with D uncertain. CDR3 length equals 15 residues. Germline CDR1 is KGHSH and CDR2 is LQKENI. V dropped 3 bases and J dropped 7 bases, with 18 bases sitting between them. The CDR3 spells CASSPYQESGGGYTF. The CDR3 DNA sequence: TGTGCCAGCTCACCGTACCAAGAATCTGGCGGTGGCTACACCTTC. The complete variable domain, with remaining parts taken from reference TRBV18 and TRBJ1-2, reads NAGVMQNPRHLVRRRGQEARLRCSPMKGHSHVYWYRQLPEEGLKFMVYLQKENIIDESGMPKERFSAEFPKEGPSILRIQQVVRGDSAAYFCASSPYQESGGGYTFGSGTRLTVV.

The DNA for the CDR3 is TGCGCCAGCAGCTTGGCCTTGGGACTCAGGAACACTGAAGCTTTCTTT. This codes for CASSLALGLRNTEAFF. V gene TRBV5-1 combines with J gene TRBJ1-1; D is possibly TRBD1 (5 bases). Per the germline V gene, CDR1 is SGHRS and CDR2 is YFSETQ. There are 16 residues in the CDR3. The germline V and J ends were trimmed by 0 bases and 1 base, with 13 bases remaining between them.

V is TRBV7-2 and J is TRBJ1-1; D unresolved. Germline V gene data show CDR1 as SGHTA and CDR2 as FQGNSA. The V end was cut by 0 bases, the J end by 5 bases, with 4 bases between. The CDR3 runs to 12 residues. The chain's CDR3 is CASSLALTEAFF. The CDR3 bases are TGTGCCAGCAGCTTAGCGCTAACTGAAGCTTTCTTT.